These T cell receptor beta chains were read from a single sample in a study of blood T cells in healthy people across ages. Using its own MiXCR run on the 5' RACE reads, TCRdb lists one record per CDR3 protein. Among some 1,000,000 distinct CDR3 sequences, 20% to 25% were seen once, and the ten largest hold 0.65% to 0.75%. This sample was shared with a second study, whose subject was T cells of mothers and their children.

Sequencing was done on a sample of blood. These TCRs come from a girl aged 2-10 years in good health. CDR3s include the opening cysteine and the closing phenylalanine or tryptophan. Each record gives: V gene, J gene, D gene, clone size, CDR3 protein, CDR3 DNA. A D gene is named only where the DNA matches it firmly. Expanded clones are given a class, and other clones once, few, many or no size at all.

>TRBV2|TRBJ2-5|TRBD2|NA
CASRERGGRQETQYF
TGTGCCAGCAGGGAGCGGGGGGGAAGACAAGAGACCCAGTACTTC
>TRBV7-2|TRBJ2-5|NA|few
CASSLAPSLSLEETQYF
TGTGCCAGCAGCTTAGCCCCCAGTCTTTCTCTTGAAGAGACCCAGTACTTC
>TRBV29-1|TRBJ2-7|NA|NA
CSVEQSDYEQYF
TGCAGCGTTGAACAGAGCGACTACGAGCAGTACTTC
>TRBV24-1|TRBJ2-1|NA|few
CATWGADNEQFF
TGTGCCACGTGGGGAGCGGACAATGAGCAGTTCTTC
>TRBV2|TRBJ1-2|NA|NA
CASSKGPPGGYTF
TGTGCCAGCAGCAAAGGACCGCCCGGGGGCTACACCTTC
>TRBV7-9|TRBJ2-5|NA|NA
CASTEEGEYQETQYF
TGTGCCAGCACAGAGGAAGGGGAATACCAAGAGACCCAGTACTTC
>TRBV16|TRBJ1-5|TRBD1|few
CASSPTGERQPQHF
TGTGCCAGCAGCCCGACAGGGGAGCGTCAGCCCCAGCATTTT
>TRBV29-1|TRBJ2-2|NA|once
CSVVAFGELFF
TGCAGCGTTGTGGCGTTCGGGGAGCTGTTTTTT
>TRBV20-1|TRBJ2-1|TRBD1|NA
CSARAYLKEGQFRNEQFF
TGCAGTGCTAGAGCCTACTTAAAAGAGGGACAGTTTCGCAATGAGCAGTTCTTC
>TRBV7-8|TRBJ2-7|NA|NA
CASILGTYEQYF
TGTGCCAGCATCTTAGGAACTTACGAGCAGTACTTC
>TRBV7-2|TRBJ1-4|TRBD1|NA
CASSLGGTGLPTNEKLFF
TGTGCCAGCAGCTTAGGGGGGACAGGGCTTCCAACTAATGAAAAACTGTTTTTT
>TRBV6-1|TRBJ1-4|TRBD1|NA
CASSDSPRQGDEKLFF
TGTGCCAGCAGTGATTCCCCCAGACAGGGGGATGAAAAACTGTTTTTT
>TRBV5-1|TRBJ1-1|NA|few
CASGGVTEAFF
TGCGCCTCCGGAGGAGTCACTGAAGCTTTCTTT
>TRBV10-3|TRBJ1-6|NA|few
CAISESQGSNSPLHF
TGTGCCATCAGTGAGTCACAGGGCTCCAATTCACCCCTCCACTTT
>TRBV20-1|TRBJ2-1|NA|NA
CSARDSRRASDDEQFF
TGCAGTGCTAGGGATTCTAGGAGGGCTAGCGATGATGAGCAGTTCTTC
>TRBV24-1|TRBJ2-4|NA|NA
CATSDLGQNIQYF
TGTGCCACCAGTGATTTGGGCCAAAACATTCAGTACTTC
>TRBV11-2|TRBJ2-1|NA|few
CASSLGYSSSYNEQFF
TGTGCCAGCAGCTTAGGCTATTCAAGCTCCTACAATGAGCAGTTCTTC
>TRBV2|TRBJ1-4|NA|few
CASVNLEEKLFF
TGTGCCAGCGTGAACCTTGAGGAAAAACTGTTTTTT
>TRBV9|TRBJ2-3|NA|NA
CASSVEGNGLTDTQYF
TGTGCCAGCAGCGTAGAAGGGAATGGCCTCACAGATACGCAGTATTTT
>TRBV7-6|TRBJ2-1|NA|few
CASSLAGPQQFF
TGTGCCAGCAGTTTAGCCGGGCCTCAGCAGTTCTTC
>TRBV20-1|TRBJ2-1|NA|NA
CSAANATTLYNEQFF
TGCAGTGCCGCAAACGCTACAACCCTCTACAATGAGCAGTTCTTC
>TRBV27|TRBJ2-1|NA|NA
CASSPGQGVAGVNEQFF
TGTGCCAGCAGTCCCGGACAGGGGGTAGCGGGAGTCAATGAGCAGTTCTTC
>TRBV7-9|TRBJ2-7|TRBD2|NA
CASSPTSAYEQYF
TGTGCCAGCAGCCCGACTAGCGCCTACGAGCAGTACTTC
>TRBV19|TRBJ2-5|NA|few
CASRLALGETQYF
TGTGCCAGTAGACTAGCCTTGGGAGAGACCCAGTACTTC
>TRBV3-1|TRBJ2-5|NA|few
CASKLGPAQETQYF
TGTGCCAGCAAACTCGGACCCGCACAAGAGACCCAGTACTTC
>TRBV9|TRBJ2-5|TRBD2|NA
CASSVERGLAGETQYF
TGTGCCAGCAGCGTAGAGAGGGGACTAGCAGGAGAGACCCAGTACTTC
>TRBV29-1|TRBJ1-2|NA|NA
CSVRGRDGYTF
TGCAGCGTCAGGGGCAGGGATGGCTACACCTTC
>TRBV12-3/TRBV12-4|TRBJ2-7|TRBD2|NA
CASSLRLAGDYEQYF
TGTGCCAGCAGTTTACGGCTAGCGGGGGACTACGAGCAGTACTTC
>TRBV9|TRBJ2-3|NA|few
CASSVESNTQYF
TGTGCCAGCAGCGTAGAGTCTAATACGCAGTATTTT
>TRBV28|TRBJ1-1|TRBD1|NA
CDRIPPGQGLQGTEAFF
TGTGACCGAATCCCGCCGGGACAGGGACTCCAGGGCACTGAAGCTTTCTTT
>TRBV20-1|TRBJ2-7|NA|few
CSASKQKPHIFGVTYEQYF
TGCAGTGCTAGTAAGCAAAAACCCCATATATTTGGGGTAACCTACGAGCAGTACTTC
>TRBV12-3/TRBV12-4|TRBJ1-4|NA|NA
CASSHSTNEKLFF
TGTGCCAGCAGCCATTCAACTAATGAAAAACTGTTTTTT
>TRBV12-3/TRBV12-4|TRBJ2-5|NA|NA
CASRRKTLQETQYF
TGTGCCAGCAGGCGAAAGACTCTCCAAGAGACCCAGTACTTC
>TRBV6-2/TRBV6-3|TRBJ1-2|TRBD1|NA
CASSYSSRTGPGYTF
TGTGCCAGCAGTTACTCGAGCCGGACAGGGCCTGGCTACACCTTC
>TRBV3-1|TRBJ2-5|NA|few
CASSQRDRTPETQYF
TGTGCCAGCAGCCAACGGGACCGCACTCCAGAGACCCAGTACTTC
>TRBV5-1|TRBJ2-7|NA|few
CASSFAPRSSYEQYF
TGCGCCAGCAGCTTTGCCCCCCGGAGCTCCTACGAGCAGTACTTC
>TRBV27|TRBJ2-5|TRBD2|few
CASSTLAELETQYF
TGTGCCAGCAGTACGCTAGCGGAGTTGGAGACCCAGTACTTC
>TRBV10-3|TRBJ2-7|TRBD2|NA
CASGLAVEQYF
TGTGCCAGCGGACTAGCTGTTGAGCAGTACTTC
>TRBV5-1|TRBJ2-1|NA|once
CASSIEGVYNEQFF
TGCGCCAGCAGCATCGAGGGGGTATACAATGAGCAGTTCTTC
>TRBV27|TRBJ2-7|NA|many
CASSSLGSYEQYF
TGTGCCAGCAGTTCTCTGGGCTCCTACGAGCAGTACTTC
>TRBV12-3/TRBV12-4|TRBJ1-5|TRBD1|NA
CASGGQGFNQPQHF
TGTGCCAGCGGGGGACAGGGATTCAATCAGCCCCAGCATTTT
>TRBV6-5|TRBJ1-2|NA|NA
CASSYDTQSNYGYTF
TGTGCCAGCAGTTACGATACTCAATCTAACTATGGCTACACCTTC
>TRBV2|TRBJ2-7|NA|once
CASSGETTSPYEQYF
TGTGCCAGCAGTGGGGAGACGACCTCGCCCTACGAGCAGTACTTC
>TRBV15|TRBJ2-5|NA|few
CAASKKDQGETQYF
TGTGCCGCCAGCAAAAAGGACCAAGGGGAGACCCAGTACTTC
>TRBV28|TRBJ1-5|NA|NA
CASSLWEESNQPQHF
TGTGCCAGCAGTTTATGGGAGGAGAGCAATCAGCCCCAGCATTTT
>TRBV7-8|TRBJ1-6|TRBD1|few
CASSPGTGASPLHF
TGTGCCAGCAGCCCGGGGACAGGGGCTTCACCCCTCCACTTT
>TRBV20-1|TRBJ1-1|TRBD1|NA
CSAAGQVGEAFF
TGCAGTGCTGCGGGACAGGTTGGCGAAGCTTTCTTT
>TRBV6-1|TRBJ2-7|NA|few
CASSGPLLASPNSYEQYF
TGTGCCAGCAGTGGCCCCCTTTTAGCTAGTCCCAACTCGTACGAGCAGTACTTC